This TCR beta chain was documented in a study of blood T cells in healthy people across ages. Overall study results and limits: Older age coincided with a roughly linear decline in TCR beta diversity per million T cells.

Germline-derived CDR1 and CDR2 are KGHDR and SFDVKD. The V end was cut by 4 bases, the J end by 0 bases, with 18 bases between. The CDR3 runs to 19 residues. With regard to this clonotype: Its antigen is still unknown.

A second 7 to 11 cycle PCR used barcoded and J-beta primers. TCRdb analysed the 5' RACE reads with MiXCR anew, one entry per CDR3 protein. The sample consists of about 970,000 distinct CDR3 sequences, roughly 50% of them appearing once. The genes are TRBV24-1 and TRBJ2-6; either TRBD1 or TRBD2 may fit D (5 bases each). Sequenced: blood. This TCR was sampled from a woman aged 60-75 years in good health. Here the CDR3 reads CATSDPQGGYLSGANVLTF. CDR3 coding DNA: TGTGCCACCAGTGACCCGCAGGGCGGGTACCTCTCTGGGGCCAACGTCCTGACTTTC.